The next 5 T cell receptor beta chains were all read from a single sample in a study of blood T cells in healthy people across ages. With a J-beta primer mix and a sample-barcoded 5' primer, a second PCR ran about 6 to 11 cycles. TCRdb recomputed calls from the 5' RACE reads with MiXCR, one row per CDR3 protein. The profile shows approximately 1.5 million distinct CDR3 sequences, 30% to 35% of them singletons. The sample was blood. The receptor source for this set is a woman aged 25 to 39 in good health.

A remark on this clonotype: A junction end diverges from the germline sequence, so it may reflect a read error. The gene calls are TRBV12-3 or TRBV12-4 and TRBJ1-1; 7 positions match TRBD1. CDR3 size: 15 residues. The DNA for the CDR3 is TGTGTCAGCAGCCTGGGGACAGTCTGGAACACTGAAGCTTTCTTT. Protein sequence: CVSSLGTVWNTEAFF.

This clonotype was counted between two and nine times. V gene TRBV7-9 combines with J gene TRBJ2-1; 9 bases match TRBD1. V was pared by 5 bases and J by 8 bases, with 13 bases of the junction left unmatched. The CDR3 covers 16 residues. CDR1 is SEHNR, CDR2 FQNEAQ, per germline (reference sequence). For the CDR3, the DNA is TGTGCCAGCAGCAAAAGGGGTAGGACAGGGGCCGATGAGCAGTTCTTC. Its protein product is CASSKRGRTGADEQFF.

The chain joins TRBV28 to TRBJ2-6; 9 bases agree with TRBD1. Trimming took 7 bases from V and 4 from J; bases not matched to a gene: 5. The length of the CDR3 is 15 residues. Looked up from germline, CDR1 is MDHEN and CDR2 is SYDVKM. CDR3 in amino acids: CASIKQGAGANVLTF. The CDR3 DNA sequence: TGTGCCAGCATCAAACAGGGGGCAGGGGCCAACGTCCTGACTTTC.

This clonotype was recorded only once. Germline is not matched at one junction end, which may reflect a read error. The chain has TRBV10-3 and TRBJ2-4; perhaps D is TRBD1 or TRBD2 (5 bases each). The assigned J gene may be wrong: the sequence end matches TRBJ2-7 better. Germline CDR1 is ENHRY and CDR2 is SYGVKD. The CDR3 runs to 13 residues. CDR3 nucleotides: TGTACCATCAGCTCTAGTGGGGGTTACGAGCAGTACTTC. It specifies CTISSSGGYEQYF.

This clonotype has only a few counts. The gene calls are TRBV5-1 and TRBJ2-1; D is undetermined. The germline CDR1 and CDR2 sequences are SGHRS and YFSETQ. This CDR3 comprises 17 residues. Between the trimmed V and J ends, which lost 2 bases and 5 bases, there was a span of 20 bases. The CDR3 DNA reads TGCGCCAGCAGCTTCGGTCTCCCCCTACAGAACCACAATGAGCAGTTCTTC. Translating it yields CASSFGLPLQNHNEQFF.